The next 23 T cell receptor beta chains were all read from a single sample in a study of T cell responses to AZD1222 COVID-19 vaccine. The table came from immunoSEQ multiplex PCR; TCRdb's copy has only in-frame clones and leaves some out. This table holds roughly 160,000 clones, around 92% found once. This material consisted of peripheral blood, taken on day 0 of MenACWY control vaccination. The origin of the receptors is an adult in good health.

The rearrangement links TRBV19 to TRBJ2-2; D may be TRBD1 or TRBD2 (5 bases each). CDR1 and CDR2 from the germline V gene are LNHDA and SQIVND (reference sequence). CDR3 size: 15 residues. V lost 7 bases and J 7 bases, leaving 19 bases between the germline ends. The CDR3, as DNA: TGTGCCAGTATGGTGGGGGACGGACGAGGCGGGGAGCTGTTTTTT. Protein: CASMVGDGRGGELFF.

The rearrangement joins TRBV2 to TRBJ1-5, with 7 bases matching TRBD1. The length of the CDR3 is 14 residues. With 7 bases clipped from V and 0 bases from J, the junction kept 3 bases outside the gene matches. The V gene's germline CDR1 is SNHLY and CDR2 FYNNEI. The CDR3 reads CASTGQNSNQPQHF. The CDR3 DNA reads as TGTGCCAGCACGGGACAGAATAGCAATCAGCCCCAGCATTTT.

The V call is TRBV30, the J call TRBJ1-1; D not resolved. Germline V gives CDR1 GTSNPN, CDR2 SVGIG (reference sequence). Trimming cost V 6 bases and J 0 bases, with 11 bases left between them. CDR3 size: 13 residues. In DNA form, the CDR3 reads TGTGCCTGCACTCCCGGTCTGAACACTGAAGCTTTCTTT. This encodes CACTPGLNTEAFF.

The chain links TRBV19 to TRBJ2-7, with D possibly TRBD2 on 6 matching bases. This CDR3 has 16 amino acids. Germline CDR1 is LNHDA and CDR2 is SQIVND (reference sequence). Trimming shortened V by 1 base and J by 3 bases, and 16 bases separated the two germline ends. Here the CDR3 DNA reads TGTGCCAGTAGTATAGTGGGCGGGACCCCAAACTACGAGCAGTACTTC. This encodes CASSIVGGTPNYEQYF.

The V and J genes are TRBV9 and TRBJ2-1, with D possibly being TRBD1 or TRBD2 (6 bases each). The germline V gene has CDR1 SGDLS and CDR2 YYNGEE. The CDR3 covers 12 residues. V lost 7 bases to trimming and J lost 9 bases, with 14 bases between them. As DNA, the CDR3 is TGTGCCAGCCAGGGGTCGGGGGCTGAGCAGTTCTTC. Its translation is CASQGSGAEQFF.

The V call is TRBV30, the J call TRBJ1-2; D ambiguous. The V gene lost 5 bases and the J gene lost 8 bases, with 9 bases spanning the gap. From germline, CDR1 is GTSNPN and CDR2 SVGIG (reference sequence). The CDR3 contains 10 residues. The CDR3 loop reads CAWGPSGYTF. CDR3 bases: TGTGCCTGGGGACCCTCAGGCTACACCTTC.

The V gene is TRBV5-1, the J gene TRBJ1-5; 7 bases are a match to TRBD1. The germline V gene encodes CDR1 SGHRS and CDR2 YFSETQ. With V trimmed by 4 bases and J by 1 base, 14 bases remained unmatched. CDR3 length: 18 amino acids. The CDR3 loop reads CASSAQPTGAGSNQPQHF. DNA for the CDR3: TGCGCCAGCAGCGCCCAACCAACAGGGGCGGGAAGCAATCAGCCCCAGCATTTT.

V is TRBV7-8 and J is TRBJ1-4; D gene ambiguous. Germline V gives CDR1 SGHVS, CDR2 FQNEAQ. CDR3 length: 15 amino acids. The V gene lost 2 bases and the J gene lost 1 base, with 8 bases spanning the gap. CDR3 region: CASSLRAGTNEKLFF. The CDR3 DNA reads TGTGCCAGCAGCTTACGGGCCGGAACTAATGAAAAACTGTTTTTT.

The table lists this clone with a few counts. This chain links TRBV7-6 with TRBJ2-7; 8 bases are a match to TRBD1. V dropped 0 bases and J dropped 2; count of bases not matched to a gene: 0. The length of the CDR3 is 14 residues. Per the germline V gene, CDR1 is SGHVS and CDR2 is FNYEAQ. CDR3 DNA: TGTGCCAGCAGCTTAGCGACAGGGGCCTACGAGCAGTACTTC. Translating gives CASSLATGAYEQYF.

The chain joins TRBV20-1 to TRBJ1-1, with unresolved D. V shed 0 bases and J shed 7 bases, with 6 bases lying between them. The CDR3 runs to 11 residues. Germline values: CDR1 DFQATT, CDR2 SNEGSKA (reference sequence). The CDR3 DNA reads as TGCAGTGCTAGAGAGGGAATTGAAGCTTTCTTT. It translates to CSAREGIEAFF.

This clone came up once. CDR3 sequence (DNA): TGTGCCAGCCGCTCCTCCACAGGGGACTCCTACAATGAGCAGTTCTTC. This gives the protein CASRSSTGDSYNEQFF. The rearrangement uses TRBV28 and TRBJ2-1, with TRBD1 matching 7 bases. V gave up 8 bases and J gave up 0 bases; unmatched junction bases: 10. The CDR3 is made up of 16 amino acids. Germline CDR1 is MDHEN and CDR2 is SYDVKM.

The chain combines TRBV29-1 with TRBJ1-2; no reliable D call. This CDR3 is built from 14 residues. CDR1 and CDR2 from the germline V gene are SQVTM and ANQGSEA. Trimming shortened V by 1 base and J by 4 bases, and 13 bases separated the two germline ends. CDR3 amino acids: CSVEGTGGIYGYTF. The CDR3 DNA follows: TGCAGCGTTGAAGGCACCGGAGGGATCTATGGCTACACCTTC.

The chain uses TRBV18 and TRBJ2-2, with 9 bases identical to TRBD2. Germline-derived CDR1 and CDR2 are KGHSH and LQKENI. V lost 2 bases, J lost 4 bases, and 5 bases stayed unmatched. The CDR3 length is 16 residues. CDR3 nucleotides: TGTGCCAGCTCACCAGCGGGAGGGCCCACCACCGGGGAGCTGTTTTTT. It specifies CASSPAGGPTTGELFF.

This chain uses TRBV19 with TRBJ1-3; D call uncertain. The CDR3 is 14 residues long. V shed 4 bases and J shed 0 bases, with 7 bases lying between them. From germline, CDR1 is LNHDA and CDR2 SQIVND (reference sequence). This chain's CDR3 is CASSTGLSGNTIYF. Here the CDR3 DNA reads TGTGCCAGTAGTACAGGCCTCTCTGGAAACACCATATATTTT.

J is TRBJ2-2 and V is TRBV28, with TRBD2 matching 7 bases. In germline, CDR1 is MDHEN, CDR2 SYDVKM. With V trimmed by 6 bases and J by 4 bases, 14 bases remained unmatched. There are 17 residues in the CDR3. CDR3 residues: CASSPMSGIIVTGELFF. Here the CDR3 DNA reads TGTGCCAGCAGCCCCATGAGCGGGATAATAGTCACCGGGGAGCTGTTTTTT.

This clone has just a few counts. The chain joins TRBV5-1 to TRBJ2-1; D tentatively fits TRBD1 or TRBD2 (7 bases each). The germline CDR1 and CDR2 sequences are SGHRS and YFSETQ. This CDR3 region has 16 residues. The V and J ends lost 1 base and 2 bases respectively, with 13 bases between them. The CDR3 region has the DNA TGCGCCAGCAGCTTGAGCGGGACAGCCACCTACAATGAGCAGTTCTTC. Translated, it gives CASSLSGTATYNEQFF. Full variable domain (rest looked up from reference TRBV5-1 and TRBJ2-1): KAGVTQTPRYLIKTRGQQVTLSCSPISGHRSVSWYQQTPGQGLQFLFEYFSETQRNKGNFPGRFSGRQFSNSRSEMNVSTLELGDSALYLCASSLSGTATYNEQFFGPGTRLTVL.

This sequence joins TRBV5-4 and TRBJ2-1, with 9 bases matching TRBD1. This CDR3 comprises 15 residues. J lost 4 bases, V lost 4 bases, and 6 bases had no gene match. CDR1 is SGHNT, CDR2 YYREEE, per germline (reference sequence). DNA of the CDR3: TGTGCCAGCAGCCCCGGACAGGGGTTGTACAATGAGCAGTTCTTC. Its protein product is CASSPGQGLYNEQFF.

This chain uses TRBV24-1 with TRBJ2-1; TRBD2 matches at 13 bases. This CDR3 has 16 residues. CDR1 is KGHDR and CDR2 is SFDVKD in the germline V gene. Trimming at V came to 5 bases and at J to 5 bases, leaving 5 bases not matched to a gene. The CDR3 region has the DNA TGTGCCACCAGTGCACTAGGGACTAGCGGGAACAATGAGCAGTTCTTC. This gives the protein CATSALGTSGNNEQFF.

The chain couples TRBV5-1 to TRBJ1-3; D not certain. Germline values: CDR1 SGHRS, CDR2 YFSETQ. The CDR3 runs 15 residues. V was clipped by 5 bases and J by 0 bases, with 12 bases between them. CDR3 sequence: CASRSTRSSGNTIYF. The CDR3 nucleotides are TGCGCCAGCAGGTCTACCCGGAGCTCTGGAAACACCATATATTTT.

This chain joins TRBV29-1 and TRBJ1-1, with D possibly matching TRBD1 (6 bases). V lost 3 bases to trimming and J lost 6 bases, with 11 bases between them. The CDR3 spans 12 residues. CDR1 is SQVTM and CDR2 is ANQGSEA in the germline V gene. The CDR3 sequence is CSVDDRWAEAFF. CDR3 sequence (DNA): TGCAGCGTTGACGACAGGTGGGCTGAAGCTTTCTTT.

DNA of the CDR3: TGCGCCAGCAGCTTGGATTCGATTTCACCCCTCCACTTT. As protein: CASSLDSISPLHF. V gene TRBV5-1 combines with J gene TRBJ1-6; D unclear. V dropped 0 bases and J dropped 9 bases, with 7 bases sitting between them. The germline gives CDR1 SGHRS, CDR2 YFSETQ. This CDR3 comprises 13 residues.

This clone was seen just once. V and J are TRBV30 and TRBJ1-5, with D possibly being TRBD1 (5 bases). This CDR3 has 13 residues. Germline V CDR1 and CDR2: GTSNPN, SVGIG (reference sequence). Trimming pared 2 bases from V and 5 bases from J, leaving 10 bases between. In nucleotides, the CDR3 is TGTGCCTGGAGTCCGGGGGGGGATCAGCCCCAGCATTTT. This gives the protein CAWSPGGDQPQHF.

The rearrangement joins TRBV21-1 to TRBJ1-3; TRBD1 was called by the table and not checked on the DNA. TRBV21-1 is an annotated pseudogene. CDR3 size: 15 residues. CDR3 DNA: TGTGCCAGCAGCCCTACCGCGACAGGGGGAAACACCATATATTTT. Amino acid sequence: CASSPTATGGNTIYF.